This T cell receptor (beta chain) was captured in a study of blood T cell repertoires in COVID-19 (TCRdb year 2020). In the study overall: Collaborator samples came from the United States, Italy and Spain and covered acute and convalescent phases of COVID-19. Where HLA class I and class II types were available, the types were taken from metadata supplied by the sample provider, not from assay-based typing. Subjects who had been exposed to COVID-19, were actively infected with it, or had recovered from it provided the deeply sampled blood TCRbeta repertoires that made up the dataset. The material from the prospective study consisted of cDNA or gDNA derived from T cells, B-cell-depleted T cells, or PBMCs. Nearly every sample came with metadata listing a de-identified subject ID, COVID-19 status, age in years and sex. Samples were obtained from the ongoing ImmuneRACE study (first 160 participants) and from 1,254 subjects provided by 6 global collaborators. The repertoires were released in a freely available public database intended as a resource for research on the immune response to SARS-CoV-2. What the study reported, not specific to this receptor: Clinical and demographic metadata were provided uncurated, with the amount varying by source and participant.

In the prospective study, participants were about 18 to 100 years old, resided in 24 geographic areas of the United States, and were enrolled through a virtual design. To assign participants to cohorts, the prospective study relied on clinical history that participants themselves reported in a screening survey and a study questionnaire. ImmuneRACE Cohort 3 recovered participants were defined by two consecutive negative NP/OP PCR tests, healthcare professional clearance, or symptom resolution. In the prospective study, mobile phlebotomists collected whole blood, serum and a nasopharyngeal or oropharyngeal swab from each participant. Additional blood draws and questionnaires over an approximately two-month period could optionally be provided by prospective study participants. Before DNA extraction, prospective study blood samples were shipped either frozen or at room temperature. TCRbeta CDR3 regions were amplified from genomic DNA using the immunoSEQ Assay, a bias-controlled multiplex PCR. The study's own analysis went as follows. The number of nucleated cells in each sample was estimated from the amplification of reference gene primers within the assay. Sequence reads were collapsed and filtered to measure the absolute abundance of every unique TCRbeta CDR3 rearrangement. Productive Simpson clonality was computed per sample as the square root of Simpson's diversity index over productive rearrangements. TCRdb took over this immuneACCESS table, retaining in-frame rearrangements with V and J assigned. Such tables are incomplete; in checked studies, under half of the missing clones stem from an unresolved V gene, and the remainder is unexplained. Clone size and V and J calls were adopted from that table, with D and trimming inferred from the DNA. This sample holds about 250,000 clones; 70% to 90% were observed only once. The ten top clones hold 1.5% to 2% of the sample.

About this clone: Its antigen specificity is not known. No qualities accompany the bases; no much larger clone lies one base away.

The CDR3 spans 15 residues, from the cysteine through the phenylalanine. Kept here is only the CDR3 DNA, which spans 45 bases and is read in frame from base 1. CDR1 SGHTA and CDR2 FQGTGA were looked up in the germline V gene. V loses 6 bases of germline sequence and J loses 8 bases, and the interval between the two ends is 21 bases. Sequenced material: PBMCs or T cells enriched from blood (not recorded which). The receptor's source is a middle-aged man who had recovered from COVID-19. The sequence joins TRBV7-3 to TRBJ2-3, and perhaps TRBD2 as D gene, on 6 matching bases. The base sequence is TGTGCCAGCAGGGACCCGGGGGAACTAGCTGGTACGCAGTATTTT. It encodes CASRDPGELAGTQYF.